This TCR beta chain is drawn from a study of beta chain features in type 1 diabetes. The germline V gene has CDR1 SEHNR and CDR2 FQNEAQ (reference sequence). The CDR3 is made up of 15 amino acids. The V segment lost 3 bases and the J segment 9 bases; nucleotides outside the gene matches: 5. CD45RO/CCR7/CD25/CD127/CD95/CD27 sorting isolated CD4+ naive, central memory, regulatory and stem cell-like memory cells. All of the isolated RNA was reverse transcribed, so expressed TCRB transcripts were sequenced. Repertoires were generated with immunoSEQ multiplex PCR, while TCRdb's copy carries only in-frame clones and drops some. The table shows about 300,000 clones, with under 8.5% occurring only once.

Sequencing was done on a sample of central memory CD4+ T cells from blood. This chain joins TRBV7-9 and TRBJ1-6, with 10 positions matching TRBD1. This TCR was sampled from a woman younger than 35 in good health. The CDR3 spells CASSFSGTGVSPLHF. As DNA, the CDR3 is TGTGCCAGCAGCTTTTCCGGGACAGGGGTTTCACCCCTCCACTTT.